Listed below are T cell receptor beta chains from one sample, sequenced in a study of beta chain features in type 1 diabetes. Only in-frame clones appear in the TCRdb table, and some are missing; sequencing was by immunoSEQ multiplex PCR. The sample consists of over 150,000 clones, under 9.5% of them appearing once. Sequencing was done on a sample of central memory CD4+ T cells from blood. The receptors derive from a man aged 18 to 29 with type 1 diabetes. CDR3s include the opening cysteine and the closing phenylalanine or tryptophan. A D gene is named only where the DNA matches it firmly. For some rows the clone size is stated as once, few or many, or as a class when expanded; others skip it.

TRBV28	NA	TRBJ1-1	TRBD1	CASSLGTGELAFF	TGTGCCAGCAGTTTGGGGACAGGGGAACTTGCTTTCTTT
TRBV18	few	TRBJ2-3	TRBD2	CASSNGLAGFTDTQYF	TGTGCCAGCTCAAATGGACTAGCGGGGTTCACAGATACGCAGTATTTT
TRBV7-2	NA	TRBJ2-3	NA	CASSYGLSDTQYF	TGTGCCAGCAGCTACGGACTCTCAGATACGCAGTATTTT
TRBV4-3	few	TRBJ2-2	NA	CASSLQYTNTGELFF	TGCGCCAGCAGCCTACAGTATACCAACACCGGGGAGCTGTTTTTT
TRBV18	NA	TRBJ2-7	TRBD1	CASSDRGEQYF	TGTGCCAGCTCGGACAGGGGTGAGCAGTACTTC
TRBV19	few	TRBJ2-7	TRBD2	CASSIEASGGPNYYEQYF	TGTGCCAGTAGTATAGAAGCCAGCGGGGGCCCCAATTATTACGAGCAGTACTTC
TRBV7-8	few	TRBJ2-7	NA	CASSLIGQQYSYEQYF	TGTGCCAGCAGCTTGATTGGACAGCAGTACTCCTACGAGCAGTACTTC
TRBV7-8	NA	TRBJ1-2	TRBD1	CASSLAGDRVHGYTF	TGTGCCAGCAGCTTAGCGGGCGACAGGGTTCATGGCTACACCTTC
TRBV28	few	TRBJ2-5	NA	CASSLGHAEETQYF	TGTGCCAGCAGCTTAGGACACGCCGAAGAGACCCAGTACTTC
TRBV2	NA	TRBJ2-5	TRBD2	CASSKRTSEETQYF	TGTGCCAGCAGCAAGAGGACTAGCGAGGAGACCCAGTACTTC
TRBV18	few	TRBJ1-5	TRBD1	CASSPPGTGDQPQHF	TGTGCCAGCTCACCACCAGGGACAGGGGATCAGCCCCAGCATTTT